This entry describes one TCR beta chain. V lost 4 bases to trimming and J lost 3 bases; unmatched junction nucleotides: 4. Per germline, CDR1 SGHRS and CDR2 YFSETQ. The CDR3 spans 14 residues. The entry originates in a study of T cell changes during pregnancy in multiple sclerosis. Some clones are missing from TCRdb's copy, which holds only in-frame ones; the method was immunoSEQ multiplex PCR. In the table there are roughly 25,000 clones, 88% of which are singletons. Here the sequenced sample was CD4+ T cells from peripheral blood mononuclear cells, taken in the first trimester of pregnancy. The clonotype was recovered from a female donor in good health, enrolled as a control in a pregnancy study. This sequence joins TRBV5-1 and TRBJ1-1; 9 bases agree with TRBD1. In DNA, the CDR3 is TGCGCCAGCAGCCGACAGGGGGGGGACACTGAAGCTTTCTTT. Encoded protein: CASSRQGGDTEAFF.